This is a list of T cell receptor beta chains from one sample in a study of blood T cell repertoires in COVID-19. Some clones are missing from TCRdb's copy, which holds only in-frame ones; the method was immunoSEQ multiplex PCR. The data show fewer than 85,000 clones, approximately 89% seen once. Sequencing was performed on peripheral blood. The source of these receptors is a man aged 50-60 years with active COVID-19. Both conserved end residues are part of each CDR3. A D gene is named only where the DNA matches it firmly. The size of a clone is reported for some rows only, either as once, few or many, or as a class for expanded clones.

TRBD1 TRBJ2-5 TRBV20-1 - CSASGQVPETQYF TGCAGTGCTAGTGGACAGGTCCCGGAGACCCAGTACTTC
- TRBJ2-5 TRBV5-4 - CASSFGGGLETQYF TGTGCCAGCAGCTTTGGGGGGGGCTTAGAGACCCAGTACTTC
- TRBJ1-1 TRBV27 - CASSLSGDTEAFF TGTGCCAGCAGTTTAAGTGGAGACACTGAAGCTTTCTTT
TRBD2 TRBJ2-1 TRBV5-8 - CASSSLAGGSNEQFF TGTGCCAGCAGCTCGCTAGCGGGGGGATCTAATGAGCAGTTCTTC
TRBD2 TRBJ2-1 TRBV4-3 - CASSQEPSGGAWAGNEQFF TGCGCCAGCAGCCAAGAGCCTAGCGGGGGGGCCTGGGCGGGAAATGAGCAGTTCTTC
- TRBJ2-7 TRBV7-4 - CASSSWGDCYYEQYF TGTGCCAGCAGCTCCTGGGGGGACTGCTACTACGAGCAGTACTTC
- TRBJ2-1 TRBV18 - CASSPLPGYNEQFF TGTGCCAGCTCACCACTTCCCGGTTACAATGAGCAGTTCTTC
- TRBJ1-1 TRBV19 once CASSRSRSEAFF TGTGCCAGTAGTAGGAGCCGGTCGGAAGCTTTCTTT
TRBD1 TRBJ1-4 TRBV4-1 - CASSQVRGRRNEKLFF TGCGCCAGCAGCCAAGTGAGGGGGCGCAGGAATGAAAAACTGTTTTTT
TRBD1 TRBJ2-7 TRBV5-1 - CASSQTTGGGEQYF TGCGCCAGCAGCCAAACGACAGGGGGGGGCGAGCAGTACTTC
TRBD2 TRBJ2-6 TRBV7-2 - CASSSAAGALSGANVLTF TGTGCCAGCAGCTCCGCAGCGGGAGCGCTCTCTGGGGCCAACGTCCTGACTTTC
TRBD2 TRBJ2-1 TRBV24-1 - CATSDLRGSGSLYNEQFF TGTGCCACCAGTGATTTGCGGGGTAGCGGGAGTCTCTACAATGAGCAGTTCTTC
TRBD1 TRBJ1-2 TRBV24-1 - CATSDSPNRGGYTF TGTGCCACCAGTGATTCCCCCAACAGGGGTGGCTACACCTTC
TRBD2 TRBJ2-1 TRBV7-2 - CASRPGLAAYEQFF TGTGCCAGCAGACCCGGACTAGCGGCCTATGAGCAGTTCTTC
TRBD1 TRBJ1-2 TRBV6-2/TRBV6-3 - CASSYSKDRAGYTF TGTGCCAGCAGTTACTCGAAGGACAGGGCTGGCTACACCTTC
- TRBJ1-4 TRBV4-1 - CASSQDQRSGEKLFF TGCGCCAGCAGCCAAGATCAACGGTCTGGTGAAAAACTGTTTTTT
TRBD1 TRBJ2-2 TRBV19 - CASRRDRGVDGELFF TGTGCCAGTAGGCGGGACAGGGGAGTTGACGGGGAGCTGTTTTTT
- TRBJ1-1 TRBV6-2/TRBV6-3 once CASSLTGQNTEAFF TGTGCCAGCAGCCTTACAGGGCAAAACACTGAAGCTTTCTTT
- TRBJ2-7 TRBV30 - CAWSVKGAPYEQYF TGTGCCTGGAGTGTAAAAGGGGCACCCTACGAGCAGTACTTC
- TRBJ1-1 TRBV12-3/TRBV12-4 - CASSLPGQGAFF TGTGCCAGCAGTCTACCCGGACAAGGAGCTTTCTTT
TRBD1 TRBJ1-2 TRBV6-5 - CASSTGQRNYGYTF TGTGCCAGCAGCACGGGACAGCGTAACTATGGCTACACCTTC
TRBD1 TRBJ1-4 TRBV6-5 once CASSYGWDRVEEKLFF TGTGCCAGCAGTTACGGGTGGGACAGGGTAGAGGAAAAACTGTTTTTT
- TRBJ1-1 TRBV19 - CASTLGQYTEAFF TGTGCCAGTACCTTAGGACAATACACTGAAGCTTTCTTT
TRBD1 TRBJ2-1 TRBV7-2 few CASSFERTGVGIHNEQFF TGTGCCAGCAGCTTCGAAAGGACAGGAGTCGGGATTCACAATGAGCAGTTCTTC
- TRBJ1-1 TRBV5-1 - CASSGVGIKEAFF TGCGCCAGCAGCGGGGTCGGGATTAAAGAAGCTTTCTTT
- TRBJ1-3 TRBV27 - CASRGNSGNTIYF TGTGCCAGCAGGGGCAACTCTGGAAACACCATATATTTT
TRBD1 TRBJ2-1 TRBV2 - CASRIDRGSGNEQFF TGTGCCAGCCGCATTGACAGGGGATCTGGTAATGAGCAGTTCTTC
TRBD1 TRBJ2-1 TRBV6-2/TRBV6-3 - CASSRQGYNEQFF TGTGCCAGCAGTCGACAGGGCTACAATGAGCAGTTCTTC
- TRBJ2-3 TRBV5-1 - CASSWGGTDTQYF TGCGCCAGCAGCTGGGGGGGCACAGATACGCAGTATTTT
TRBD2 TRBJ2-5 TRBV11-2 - CASSLDQNLAGTGETQYF TGTGCCAGCAGCTTAGATCAAAATCTAGCGGGAACGGGGGAGACCCAGTACTTC
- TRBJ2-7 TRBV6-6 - CASSYSEGAQYF TGTGCCAGCAGTTACTCAGAAGGAGCGCAGTACTTC